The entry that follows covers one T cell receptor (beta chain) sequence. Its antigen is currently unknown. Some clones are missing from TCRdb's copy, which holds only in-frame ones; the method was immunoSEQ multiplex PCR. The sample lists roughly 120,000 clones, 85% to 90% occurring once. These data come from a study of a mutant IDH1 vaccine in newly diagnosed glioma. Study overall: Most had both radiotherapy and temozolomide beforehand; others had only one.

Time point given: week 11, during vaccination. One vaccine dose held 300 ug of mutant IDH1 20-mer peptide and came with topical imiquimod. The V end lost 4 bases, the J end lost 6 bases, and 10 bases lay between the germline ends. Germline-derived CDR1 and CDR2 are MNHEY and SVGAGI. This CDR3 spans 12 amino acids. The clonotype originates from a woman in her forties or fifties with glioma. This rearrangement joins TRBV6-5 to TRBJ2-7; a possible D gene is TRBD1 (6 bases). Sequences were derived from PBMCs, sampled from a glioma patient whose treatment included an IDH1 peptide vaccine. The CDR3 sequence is CASSSTGGEQYF. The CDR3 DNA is TGTGCCAGCAGTTCGACAGGAGGCGAGCAGTACTTC.